Listed below are T cell receptor beta chains from one sample, sequenced in a study of blood T cells in healthy people across ages. MiXCR, run by TCRdb on the 5' RACE reads, gives a single entry per CDR3 protein. The data contain 650,000 to 1,000,000 distinct CDR3 sequences, 46% of them seen just once; the ten biggest clones take up 15% to 20%. Sequencing was done on a sample of blood. The receptors shown here come from an elderly man in good health. CDR3s include the opening cysteine and the closing phenylalanine or tryptophan. A D gene is named only where the DNA matches it firmly. Some rows have no size entry. The others give once, few or many, or a class for an expanded clone.

TRBD2 | few | TRBJ2-5 | TRBV4-1 | CASSLHHLAGGLPETQYF | TGCGCCAGCAGCCTTCACCATCTAGCGGGAGGGCTTCCAGAGACCCAGTACTTC
TRBD1 | . | TRBJ2-7 | TRBV13 | CASSLGQRGEQYF | TGTGCCAGCAGCTTGGGACAGAGGGGCGAGCAGTACTTC
TRBD2 | many | TRBJ2-7 | TRBV20-1 | CSAETHNSGSSYEQYF | TGCAGTGCTGAAACACACAATAGCGGGAGCTCCTACGAGCAGTACTTC
. | . | TRBJ1-4 | TRBV10-3 | CAISTGGGEKLFF | TGTGCCATCAGTACAGGAGGAGGTGAAAAACTGTTTTTT
. | . | TRBJ2-7 | TRBV7-3 | CASSIDGISSYEQYF | TGTGCCAGCAGCATCGATGGGATTTCCTCCTACGAGCAGTACTTC
. | . | TRBJ2-2 | TRBV27 | CASSLGGARTGELFF | TGTGCCAGCAGTTTAGGGGGGGCACGTACCGGGGAGCTGTTTTTT
TRBD1 | . | TRBJ2-7 | TRBV20-1 | CSARDGDRVIYEQYF | TGCAGTGCTAGAGATGGGGACAGGGTCATCTACGAGCAGTACTTC
. | . | TRBJ1-1 | TRBV29-1 | CSVAGHNTEAFF | TGCAGCGTTGCGGGCCATAACACTGAAGCTTTCTTT
. | . | TRBJ2-5 | TRBV7-8 | CASSFVHPGLQETQYF | TGTGCCAGCAGCTTCGTCCATCCAGGACTCCAAGAGACCCAGTACTTC
. | many | TRBJ2-5 | TRBV29-1 | CSASSLGETQYF | TGCAGCGCTAGCAGTTTAGGAGAGACCCAGTACTTC
TRBD2 | . | TRBJ2-1 | TRBV5-1 | CASSLAGGGSYNEQFF | TGCGCCAGCAGCTTGGCGGGAGGGGGCTCCTACAATGAGCAGTTCTTC
TRBD2 | . | TRBJ2-3 | TRBV7-3 | CASSFSGDYTDTQYF | TGTGCCAGCAGCTTCTCCGGGGACTACACAGATACGCAGTATTTT
. | . | TRBJ1-2 | TRBV7-2 | CASSSTLNYGYTF | TGTGCCAGCAGCTCGACCCTTAACTATGGCTACACCTTC
TRBD2 | . | TRBJ2-5 | TRBV9 | CASSAGTRGETQYF | TGTGCCAGCAGCGCCGGGACTAGAGGAGAGACCCAGTACTTC
. | . | TRBJ1-2 | TRBV4-3 | CASSQDLRASGYTF | TGCGCCAGCAGCCAAGATCTGAGGGCCTCTGGCTACACCTTC
. | . | TRBJ2-4 | TRBV5-1 | CASSLASGVRYF | TGCGCCAGCAGCTTGGCGTCGGGAGTTCGGTACTTC
TRBD2 | many | TRBJ2-3 | TRBV10-3 | CAISVSGRATDTQYF | TGTGCCATCAGTGTTAGCGGGAGGGCCACAGATACGCAGTATTTT
. | . | TRBJ1-2 | TRBV25-1 | CASSEPVLGGSRGYTF | TGTGCCAGCAGTGAACCCGTTCTAGGGGGTTCGCGTGGCTACACCTTC
TRBD1 | few | TRBJ1-2 | TRBV29-1 | CSVEEVGTGGDYGYTF | TGCAGCGTTGAAGAGGTTGGGACAGGGGGCGACTATGGCTACACCTTC
. | . | TRBJ2-1 | TRBV2 | CASNPGGRGNEQFF | TGTGCCAGCAACCCCGGGGGACGAGGCAATGAGCAGTTCTTC
. | few | TRBJ2-1 | TRBV25-1 | CASRGESLSSYNEQFF | TGTGCCAGCAGAGGGGAAAGTCTGAGCTCCTACAATGAGCAGTTCTTC
. | . | TRBJ1-2 | TRBV7-2 | CASSKYREEGYTF | TGTGCCAGCAGCAAGTACAGGGAGGAAGGCTACACCTTC